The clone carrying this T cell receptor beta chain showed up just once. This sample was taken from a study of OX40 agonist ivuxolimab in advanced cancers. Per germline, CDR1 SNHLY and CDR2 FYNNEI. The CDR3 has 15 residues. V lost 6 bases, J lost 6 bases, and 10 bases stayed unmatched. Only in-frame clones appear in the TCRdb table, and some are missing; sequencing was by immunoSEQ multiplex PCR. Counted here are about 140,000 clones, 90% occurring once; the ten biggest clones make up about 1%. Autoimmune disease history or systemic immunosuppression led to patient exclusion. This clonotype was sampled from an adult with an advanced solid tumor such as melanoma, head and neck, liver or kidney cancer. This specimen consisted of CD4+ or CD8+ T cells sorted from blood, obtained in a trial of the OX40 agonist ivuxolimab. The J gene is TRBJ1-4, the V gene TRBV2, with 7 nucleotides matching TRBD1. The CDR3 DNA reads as TGTGCCAGCAGGTCACAGGGAGGGGGCTATGAAAAACTGTTTTTT. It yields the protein CASRSQGGGYEKLFF.